A selection of T cell receptor beta chains follows, all from one sample in a study of shared clonotypes between healthy human individuals. Measured with immunoSEQ multiplex PCR; TCRdb has only the in-frame clones, and not every one. The table records around 2.5 million clones, approximately 93% of them present only once. Sequenced sample: naive CD4+ T cells from PBMCs. All receptors derive from a man in his late teens or twenties in good health. Some clones in this sample may be carry-over from other donors' samples. Both conserved end residues are part of each CDR3. Each record gives: clone size, J gene, D gene, V gene, CDR3 DNA, CDR3 protein. D genes are given only for firm matches. Size values are once, few and many counts, or a class for expanded clones, and some rows have none.

abundance: NA; j_gene: TRBJ2-7; d_gene: NA; v_gene: TRBV10-1; CDR3nt: TGCGCCAGGGGGGGTCCTTCCTACGAGCAGTACTTC; CDR3aa: CARGGPSYEQYF
abundance: NA; j_gene: TRBJ1-5; d_gene: TRBD1; v_gene: TRBV27; CDR3nt: TGTGCCAGCAGTTTAAGGTGTGGGGGACAGGGGTGTAATCAGCCCCAGCATTTT; CDR3aa: CASSLRCGGQGCNQPQHF
abundance: NA; j_gene: TRBJ1-4; d_gene: NA; v_gene: TRBV7-2; CDR3nt: TGTGCCAGCAGAACCGGGACGCGGAGTGAAAAACTGTTTTTT; CDR3aa: CASRTGTRSEKLFF
abundance: NA; j_gene: TRBJ1-2; d_gene: NA; v_gene: TRBV5-4; CDR3nt: TGTGCCAGCAGCTTGGCCCAGGTCTATGGCTACACCTTC; CDR3aa: CASSLAQVYGYTF
abundance: NA; j_gene: TRBJ2-3; d_gene: NA; v_gene: TRBV9; CDR3nt: TGTGCCAGCAGCCCCCCCAACACAGATACGCAGTATTTT; CDR3aa: CASSPPNTDTQYF
abundance: NA; j_gene: TRBJ2-6; d_gene: TRBD1; v_gene: TRBV15; CDR3nt: TGTGCCACCAGCACGGGACAGGGAGCAGGGGCCAACGTCCTGACTTTC; CDR3aa: CATSTGQGAGANVLTF
abundance: NA; j_gene: TRBJ2-7; d_gene: NA; v_gene: TRBV7-9; CDR3nt: TGTGCCAGCAGCAAAATAGGGGAGCAGTACTTC; CDR3aa: CASSKIGEQYF
abundance: NA; j_gene: TRBJ1-1; d_gene: TRBD1; v_gene: TRBV28; CDR3nt: TGTGCCAGCAGTTCTGGACAGGGAACTGAAGCTTTCTTT; CDR3aa: CASSSGQGTEAFF
abundance: NA; j_gene: TRBJ2-7; d_gene: NA; v_gene: TRBV19; CDR3nt: TGTGCCAGTAGTCCGGAGATTCTATCCTACGAGCAGTACTTC; CDR3aa: CASSPEILSYEQYF
abundance: NA; j_gene: TRBJ2-7; d_gene: NA; v_gene: TRBV7-9; CDR3nt: TGTGCCAGCAGCCAGTCCGGGTCCTACGAGCAGTACTTC; CDR3aa: CASSQSGSYEQYF
abundance: NA; j_gene: TRBJ2-7; d_gene: NA; v_gene: TRBV28; CDR3nt: TGTGCCAGCAGTCGGGCGCGGGCGGGGGAGCAGTACTTC; CDR3aa: CASSRARAGEQYF
abundance: NA; j_gene: TRBJ2-7; d_gene: NA; v_gene: TRBV21-1; CDR3nt: TGTGCCAGATACCCGGGACTGTTCTACGAGCAGTACTTC; CDR3aa: CARYPGLFYEQYF
abundance: NA; j_gene: TRBJ1-1; d_gene: NA; v_gene: TRBV28; CDR3nt: TGTGCCGTCCGTTGGGGGATTAGGACTGAAGCTTTCTTT; CDR3aa: CAVRWGIRTEAFF
abundance: NA; j_gene: TRBJ1-4; d_gene: NA; v_gene: TRBV9; CDR3nt: TGTGCCAGCAGCATAGAAGGCGAAAAACTGTTTTTT; CDR3aa: CASSIEGEKLFF
abundance: NA; j_gene: TRBJ2-7; d_gene: TRBD2; v_gene: TRBV28; CDR3nt: TGTGCCAGCAGTTTCAGATGGCAGGCGGGAGACTTC; CDR3aa: CASSFRWQAGDF
abundance: NA; j_gene: TRBJ1-1; d_gene: TRBD1; v_gene: TRBV18; CDR3nt: TGTGCCAGCTCACAGGCAGGGGGTTGGGACACTGAAGCTTTCTTT; CDR3aa: CASSQAGGWDTEAFF
abundance: NA; j_gene: TRBJ2-7; d_gene: NA; v_gene: TRBV20-1; CDR3nt: TGCAGTGCTAGTCTCGCTGGGCAGTACTTC; CDR3aa: CSASLAGQYF
abundance: NA; j_gene: TRBJ2-5; d_gene: NA; v_gene: TRBV7-6; CDR3nt: TGTGCCACCAATGGAGACCCGCCGGAGACCCAGTACTTC; CDR3aa: CATNGDPPETQYF
abundance: NA; j_gene: TRBJ1-3; d_gene: TRBD1; v_gene: TRBV18; CDR3nt: TGTGCCAGCTCACAAGCGGGACAGGGAAGGACCATATATTTT; CDR3aa: CASSQAGQGRTIYF
abundance: NA; j_gene: TRBJ2-1; d_gene: NA; v_gene: TRBV25-1; CDR3nt: TGTGCCAGCAGTGAACTGGCCCGGGTGGAGGATGAGCAGTTCTTC; CDR3aa: CASSELARVEDEQFF
abundance: NA; j_gene: TRBJ2-7; d_gene: TRBD2; v_gene: TRBV6-1; CDR3nt: TGTGCCAGCAGTGGCCGGACTAGCGGCTCCTACGAGCAGTACTTC; CDR3aa: CASSGRTSGSYEQYF
abundance: NA; j_gene: TRBJ2-7; d_gene: TRBD2; v_gene: TRBV4-1; CDR3nt: TGCGCCAGCAGCCAACCTACTAGCGGGACCTACGAGCAGTACTTC; CDR3aa: CASSQPTSGTYEQYF
abundance: NA; j_gene: TRBJ2-1; d_gene: NA; v_gene: TRBV19; CDR3nt: TGTGCCAGCCAGGGCTACAATGAGCAGTTCTTC; CDR3aa: CASQGYNEQFF
abundance: NA; j_gene: TRBJ2-1; d_gene: NA; v_gene: TRBV5-1; CDR3nt: TGCGCCAGCAGCCCCGGGACCACGTCCTACAATGAGCAGTTCTTC; CDR3aa: CASSPGTTSYNEQFF
abundance: NA; j_gene: TRBJ2-7; d_gene: NA; v_gene: TRBV14; CDR3nt: TGTGCCAGCAGCCAAGATCGGCTAGTGTTGTACTTC; CDR3aa: CASSQDRLVLYF
abundance: NA; j_gene: TRBJ2-1; d_gene: NA; v_gene: TRBV7-2; CDR3nt: TGTGCCAGCAGCCCTCCCGGACGGATACAATGGAAGCAGTTCTTC; CDR3aa: CASSPPGRIQWKQFF
abundance: NA; j_gene: TRBJ1-6; d_gene: NA; v_gene: TRBV11-2; CDR3nt: TGTGCCAGCACTAGGGGACTACCCCTCCTTAATTCACCCCTCCACTTT; CDR3aa: CASTRGLPLLNSPLHF
abundance: NA; j_gene: TRBJ2-7; d_gene: TRBD1; v_gene: TRBV28; CDR3nt: TGTGCCAGCAGGGCCGGGACAGGGATATCCTACGAGCAGTACTTC; CDR3aa: CASRAGTGISYEQYF
abundance: NA; j_gene: TRBJ1-5; d_gene: NA; v_gene: TRBV6-6; CDR3nt: TGTGCCAGCAGCCGGGACGCTCGGGGGCCCCAGCATTTT; CDR3aa: CASSRDARGPQHF
abundance: NA; j_gene: TRBJ2-1; d_gene: TRBD2; v_gene: TRBV11-2; CDR3nt: TGTGCCAGCCGGCTAGCGGGAGGTGGTGAGCAGTTCTTC; CDR3aa: CASRLAGGGEQFF
abundance: NA; j_gene: TRBJ2-5; d_gene: NA; v_gene: TRBV11-1; CDR3nt: TGTGCCAGCAGCTTAGTAGACAGCCAAGAGACCCAGTACTTC; CDR3aa: CASSLVDSQETQYF
abundance: NA; j_gene: TRBJ2-7; d_gene: TRBD1; v_gene: TRBV6-1; CDR3nt: TGTGCCAGCAGTCCGGGGACAGGGGTCGAGCAGTACTTC; CDR3aa: CASSPGTGVEQYF
abundance: NA; j_gene: TRBJ1-2; d_gene: TRBD1; v_gene: TRBV7-9; CDR3nt: TGTGCCAGCAGCCGGGGGACAGGGACCCGCTCAGGGGGCTACACCTTC; CDR3aa: CASSRGTGTRSGGYTF
abundance: NA; j_gene: TRBJ2-7; d_gene: NA; v_gene: TRBV7-2; CDR3nt: TGTGCCAGCAGCTTACTAGCCTCCTACGAGCAGTACTTC; CDR3aa: CASSLLASYEQYF
abundance: NA; j_gene: TRBJ2-1; d_gene: TRBD2; v_gene: TRBV11-3; CDR3nt: TGTGCCAGCAGCCCCTGGGGCGGGAGGTCGAATGAGCAGTTCTTC; CDR3aa: CASSPWGGRSNEQFF
abundance: once; j_gene: TRBJ2-5; d_gene: NA; v_gene: TRBV5-8; CDR3nt: TGTGCCATTTCTCAGGGGCAGATATTACAAGAGACCCAGTACTTC; CDR3aa: CAISQGQILQETQYF
abundance: NA; j_gene: TRBJ2-3; d_gene: TRBD2; v_gene: TRBV29-1; CDR3nt: TGCAGCGTGCGTGGGACTAGCGGGACCACAGATACGCAGTATTTT; CDR3aa: CSVRGTSGTTDTQYF
abundance: NA; j_gene: TRBJ2-6; d_gene: NA; v_gene: TRBV19; CDR3nt: TGTGCCAGTAGCGATCTTGGCGGGGCCAACGTCCTGACTTTC; CDR3aa: CASSDLGGANVLTF
abundance: once; j_gene: TRBJ2-3; d_gene: NA; v_gene: TRBV18; CDR3nt: TGTGCCAGCTCACCAGGAGGGGGGGAAGGCACAGATACGCAGTATTTT; CDR3aa: CASSPGGGEGTDTQYF
abundance: few; j_gene: TRBJ2-5; d_gene: TRBD2; v_gene: TRBV19; CDR3nt: TGTGCCAGTAGCTCTAGCGGGAGGGCCAGAGAGACCCAGTACTTC; CDR3aa: CASSSSGRARETQYF
abundance: NA; j_gene: TRBJ1-5; d_gene: NA; v_gene: TRBV9; CDR3nt: TGTGCCAGCAGCGACGGTTCTAATAGCAATCAGCCCCAGCATTTT; CDR3aa: CASSDGSNSNQPQHF
abundance: NA; j_gene: TRBJ2-7; d_gene: NA; v_gene: TRBV7-3; CDR3nt: TGTGCCAGCAGCTTATTGCCAGGGCCCTACGAGCAGTACTTC; CDR3aa: CASSLLPGPYEQYF
abundance: once; j_gene: TRBJ2-7; d_gene: NA; v_gene: TRBV11-2; CDR3nt: TGTGCCAGCAGCTTATTTCTGGGGTCGACCTACGAGCAGTACTTC; CDR3aa: CASSLFLGSTYEQYF
abundance: NA; j_gene: TRBJ2-1; d_gene: NA; v_gene: TRBV7-9; CDR3nt: TGTGCCAGCAGCTTAGGAGTTCGGGGTCTCAATGAGCAGTTCTTC; CDR3aa: CASSLGVRGLNEQFF
abundance: NA; j_gene: TRBJ2-7; d_gene: TRBD2; v_gene: TRBV7-6; CDR3nt: TGTGCCAGCAGCCCCCAGCGGGGGGACGAGCAGTACTTC; CDR3aa: CASSPQRGDEQYF
abundance: NA; j_gene: TRBJ1-6; d_gene: NA; v_gene: TRBV30; CDR3nt: TGTGCCTGGAGTGTTGGGCAGGGAGGGAATTCACCCCTCCACTTT; CDR3aa: CAWSVGQGGNSPLHF
abundance: NA; j_gene: TRBJ2-1; d_gene: NA; v_gene: TRBV7-9; CDR3nt: TGTGCCAGCAGCCCGACTGGAGACAATGAGCAGTTCTTC; CDR3aa: CASSPTGDNEQFF
abundance: NA; j_gene: TRBJ2-3; d_gene: TRBD2; v_gene: TRBV4-1; CDR3nt: TGCGCCAGCAGCCGTGGACTAGCGGAGACAGATACGCAGTATTTT; CDR3aa: CASSRGLAETDTQYF
abundance: NA; j_gene: TRBJ2-1; d_gene: NA; v_gene: TRBV6-6; CDR3nt: TGTGCCAGCAGCCTGGGCGGGCCGACCTACAATGAGCAGTTCTTC; CDR3aa: CASSLGGPTYNEQFF
abundance: NA; j_gene: TRBJ1-1; d_gene: NA; v_gene: TRBV5-1; CDR3nt: TGCGCCAGCAGCTTGGATGCAGGGTGGGGAAGTGAAGCTTTCTTT; CDR3aa: CASSLDAGWGSEAFF
abundance: NA; j_gene: TRBJ2-1; d_gene: NA; v_gene: TRBV5-1; CDR3nt: TGCGCCAGCAGCGTAACAGCAAGCTCCTACAATGAGCAGTTCTTC; CDR3aa: CASSVTASSYNEQFF